Following are 2 T cell receptor beta chains from one sample sequenced in a study of beta chain features in type 1 diabetes. What these receptors recognize is not known. Every isolated RNA sample was fully reverse transcribed, so sequencing captured expressed TCRB transcripts. TCRdb's table, derived via immunoSEQ multiplex PCR, lists solely in-frame clones and lacks some. The sample lists 600,000 or so clones, 12% occurring once. Overall study results and limits: The study found moderately but significantly shorter TCRB CDR3s in all four CD4+ subsets of Type 1 diabetes patients.

The sequencing input was naive CD4+ T cells from blood. The origin of the receptors is a man aged 25 to 45 with type 1 diabetes.

V usage is TRBV28 and J usage is TRBJ1-5; D remains unclear. The CDR3 is 15 amino acids. CDR1 MDHEN and CDR2 SYDVKM come from the germline V gene. Trimming pared 7 bases from V and 5 bases from J, leaving 18 bases between. CDR3 residues: CASTPVDPEYQPQHF. The DNA for the CDR3 is TGTGCCAGCACTCCGGTCGACCCGGAGTATCAGCCCCAGCATTTT.

This clone has more than one count but fewer than ten. This chain uses TRBV5-1 with TRBJ2-1; 7 bases match TRBD2. CDR1 is SGHRS, CDR2 YFSETQ, per germline. The V segment lost 8 bases and the J segment 0 bases; nucleotides outside the gene matches: 14. The CDR3 is 17 residues long. The CDR3 DNA is TGCGCCAGTGTGAGCGGGGCCAACCCCGGCTCCTACAATGAGCAGTTCTTC. Translation: CASVSGANPGSYNEQFF.